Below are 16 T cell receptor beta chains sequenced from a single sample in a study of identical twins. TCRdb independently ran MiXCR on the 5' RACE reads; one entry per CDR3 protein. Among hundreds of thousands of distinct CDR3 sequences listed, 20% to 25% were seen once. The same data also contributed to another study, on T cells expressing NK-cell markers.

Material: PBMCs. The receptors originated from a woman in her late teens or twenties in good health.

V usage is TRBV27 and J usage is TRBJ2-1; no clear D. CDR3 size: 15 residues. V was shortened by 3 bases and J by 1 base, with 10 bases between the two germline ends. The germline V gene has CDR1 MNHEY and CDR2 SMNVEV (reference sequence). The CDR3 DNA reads TGTGCCAGCAGTTTCGGCGAGACGTCCTACAATGAGCAGTTCTTC. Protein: CASSFGETSYNEQFF.

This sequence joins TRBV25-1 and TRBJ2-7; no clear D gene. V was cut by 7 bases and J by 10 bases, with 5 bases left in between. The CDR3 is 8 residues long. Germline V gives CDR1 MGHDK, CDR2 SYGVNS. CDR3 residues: CASKRQYF. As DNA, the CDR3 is TGTGCCAGCAAGCGACAGTACTTC.

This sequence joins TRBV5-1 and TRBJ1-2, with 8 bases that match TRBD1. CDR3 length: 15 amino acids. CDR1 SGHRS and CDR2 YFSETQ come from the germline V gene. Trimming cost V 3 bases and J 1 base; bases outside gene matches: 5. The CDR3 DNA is TGCGCCAGCAGCTACGGACAGGGTCATAACTATGGCTACACCTTC. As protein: CASSYGQGHNYGYTF.

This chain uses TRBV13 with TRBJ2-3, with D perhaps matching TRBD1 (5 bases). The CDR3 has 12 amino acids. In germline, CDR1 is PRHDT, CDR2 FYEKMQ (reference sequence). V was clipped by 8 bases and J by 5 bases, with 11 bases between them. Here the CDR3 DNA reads TGTGCCAGCCAAGGGGCTGAAGATACGCAGTATTTT. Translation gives CASQGAEDTQYF.

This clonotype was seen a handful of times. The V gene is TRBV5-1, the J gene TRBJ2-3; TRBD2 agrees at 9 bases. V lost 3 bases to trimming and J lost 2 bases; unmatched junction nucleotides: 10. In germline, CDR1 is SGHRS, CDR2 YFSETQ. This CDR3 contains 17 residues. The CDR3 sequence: CASSSTVTSGTTDTQYF. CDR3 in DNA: TGCGCCAGCAGCTCCACCGTGACTAGCGGAACCACAGATACGCAGTATTTT.

The CDR3 loop reads CASSSPLSGHGYNEQFF. CDR3 nucleotides: TGTGCCAGCAGCTCCCCGTTGAGCGGTCACGGCTACAATGAGCAGTTCTTC. The V gene is TRBV5-6, the J gene TRBJ2-1; a weak D match, TRBD2 (5 bases). The V end was cut by 3 bases, the J end by 3 bases, with 19 bases between. The CDR3 totals 17 residues. The germline gives CDR1 SGHDT, CDR2 YYEEEE.

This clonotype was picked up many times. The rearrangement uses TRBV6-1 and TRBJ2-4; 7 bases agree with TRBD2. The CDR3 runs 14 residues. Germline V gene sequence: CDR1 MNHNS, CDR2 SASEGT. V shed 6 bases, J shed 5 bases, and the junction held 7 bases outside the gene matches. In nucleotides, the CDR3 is TGTGCCAGCAGCCAATACCGGGGGGAAAACATTCAGTACTTC. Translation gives CASSQYRGENIQYF.

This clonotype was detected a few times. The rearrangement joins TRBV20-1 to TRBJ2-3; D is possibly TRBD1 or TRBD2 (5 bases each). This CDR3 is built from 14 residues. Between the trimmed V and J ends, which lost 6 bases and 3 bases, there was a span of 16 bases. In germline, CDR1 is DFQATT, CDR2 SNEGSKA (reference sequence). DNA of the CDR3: TGCAGTGCATCCGACCGGGGCAGGACAGATACGCAGTATTTT. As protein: CSASDRGRTDTQYF.

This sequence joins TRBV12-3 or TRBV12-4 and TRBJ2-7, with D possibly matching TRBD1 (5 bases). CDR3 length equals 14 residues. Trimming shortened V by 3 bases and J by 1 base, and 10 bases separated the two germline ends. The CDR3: CASSFLGESYEQYF. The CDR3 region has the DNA TGTGCCAGCAGTTTCCTAGGGGAATCCTACGAGCAGTACTTC.

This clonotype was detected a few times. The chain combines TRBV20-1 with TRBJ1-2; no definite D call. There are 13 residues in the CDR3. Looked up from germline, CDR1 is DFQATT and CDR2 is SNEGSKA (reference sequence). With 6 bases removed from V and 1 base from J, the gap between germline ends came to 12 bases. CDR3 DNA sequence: TGCAGTGCCACGATGACCCTTAACTATGGCTACACCTTC. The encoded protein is CSATMTLNYGYTF.

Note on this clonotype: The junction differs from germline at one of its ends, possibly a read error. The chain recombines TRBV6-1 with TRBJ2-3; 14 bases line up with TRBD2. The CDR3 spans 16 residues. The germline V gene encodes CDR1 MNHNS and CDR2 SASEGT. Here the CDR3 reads CASSLGLAGAGDTQYF. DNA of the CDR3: TGCGCCAGCAGCTTGGGACTAGCGGGGGCGGGAGATACGCAGTATTTT.

The CDR3 reads CASSYFQGGSGGATDTQYF. CDR3 in DNA: TGTGCCAGCAGTTACTTCCAGGGGGGCAGCGGGGGGGCGACGGATACGCAGTATTTT. This chain joins TRBV6-5 and TRBJ2-3, with 10 bases aligning to TRBD2. CDR3 size: 19 residues. V was clipped by 1 base and J by 6 bases; unmatched bases: 16. CDR1 is MNHEY, CDR2 SVGAGI, per germline.

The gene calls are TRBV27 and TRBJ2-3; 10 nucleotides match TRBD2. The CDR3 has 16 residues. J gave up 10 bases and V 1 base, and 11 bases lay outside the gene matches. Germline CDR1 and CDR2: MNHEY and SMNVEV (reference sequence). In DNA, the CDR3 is TGTGCCAGCAGTTTATTGTCTGCTAGCGGGAGTAAGGCGCAGTATTTT. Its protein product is CASSLLSASGSKAQYF.

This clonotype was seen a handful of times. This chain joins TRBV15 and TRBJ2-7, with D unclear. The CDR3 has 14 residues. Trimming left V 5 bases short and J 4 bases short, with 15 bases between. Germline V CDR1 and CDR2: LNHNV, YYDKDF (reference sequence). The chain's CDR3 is CATSVRVGPYEQYF. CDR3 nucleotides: TGTGCCACCAGCGTAAGGGTCGGCCCTTACGAGCAGTACTTC.

The CDR3 DNA follows: TGCGCCAGCAGCTTCCAAGGACTAGCGGGGACCCAAGAGACCCAGTACTTC. It codes for CASSFQGLAGTQETQYF. This chain joins TRBV5-1 and TRBJ2-5; the match to TRBD2 covers 12 bases. Germline V lookup: CDR1 SGHRS, CDR2 YFSETQ. There are 17 residues in the CDR3. Trimming at V came to 2 bases and at J to 1 base, leaving 6 bases not matched to a gene.

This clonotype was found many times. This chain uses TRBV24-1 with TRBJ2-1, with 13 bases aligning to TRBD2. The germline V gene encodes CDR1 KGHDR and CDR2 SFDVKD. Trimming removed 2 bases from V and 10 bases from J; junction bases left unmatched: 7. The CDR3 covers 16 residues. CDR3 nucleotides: TGTGCCACCAGTGATTCCACTAGCGGGAGGGCCTACGAGCAGTTCTTC. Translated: CATSDSTSGRAYEQFF.